What follows are 28 T cell receptor beta chains derived from one specimen sequenced in a study of blood T cell repertoires in COVID-19. Only in-frame clones appear in the TCRdb table, and some are missing; sequencing was by immunoSEQ multiplex PCR. This sample has more than 120,000 clones, with over 75% found just once. The sequenced material came from PBMCs or T cells enriched from blood (not recorded which). These receptors came from a man in his fifties or sixties in a cohort exposed to, infected with or recovered from COVID-19 (not recorded which).

The V call is TRBV9, the J call TRBJ2-7; 12 nucleotides match TRBD1. This CDR3 is 15 amino acids long. V gave up 0 bases and J gave up 4 bases; unmatched junction bases: 2. Germline lookup yields CDR1 SGDLS and CDR2 YYNGEE. CDR3 coding DNA: TGTGCCAGCAGCGTAGAGGGACAGGGGGCATACGAGCAGTACTTC. This codes for CASSVEGQGAYEQYF.

V gene TRBV5-1 combines with J gene TRBJ2-7; D remains ambiguous. CDR3 length equals 12 residues. Germline V gene data show CDR1 as SGHRS and CDR2 as YFSETQ. V shed 0 bases and J shed 4 bases, with 5 bases lying between them. CDR3 DNA sequence: TGCGCCAGCAGCTTGGGAGAATACGAGCAGTACTTC. This gives the protein CASSLGEYEQYF.

The gene calls are TRBV11-3 and TRBJ2-2; a weak D match, TRBD2 (5 bases). The CDR3 is 14 residues long. The V and J ends lost 0 bases and 6 bases respectively, with 8 bases between them. From germline, CDR1 is SGHNT and CDR2 YENEEA. The CDR3 DNA sequence: TGTGCCAGCAGCTTAGAGGGCGGGTCCGGGGAGCTGTTTTTT. It specifies CASSLEGGSGELFF.

The chain recombines TRBV6-1 with TRBJ1-5; no clear D gene. CDR1 is MNHNS, CDR2 SASEGT, per germline. Trimming stripped 1 base from V and 2 bases from J, with 6 bases between. The length of the CDR3 is 14 residues. CDR3 coding DNA: TGTGCCAGCAGTGAAGTCGGGGGCAATCAGCCCCAGCATTTT. Its protein product is CASSEVGGNQPQHF.

The rearrangement uses TRBV15 and TRBJ1-4; 8 bases agree with TRBD1. CDR1 LNHNV and CDR2 YYDKDF come from the germline V gene (reference sequence). The V gene end was trimmed by 3 bases and the J gene end by 4 bases; junction bases not matched to a gene: 4. This CDR3 spans 15 amino acids. As DNA, the CDR3 is TGTGCCACCAGCAGCACAGGGGGGAGTAATGAAAAACTGTTTTTT. This gives the protein CATSSTGGSNEKLFF. The whole variable domain, filled in from reference TRBV15 and TRBJ1-4, reads DAMVIQNPRYQVTQFGKPVTLSCSQTLNHNVMYWYQQKSSQAPKLLFHYYDKDFNNEADTPDNFQSRRPNTSFCFLDIRSPGLGDTAMYLCATSSTGGSNEKLFFGSGTQLSVL.

The gene calls are TRBV25-1 and TRBJ2-5, with D uncertain. Trimming took off 1 base at V and 10 bases at J, with 13 bases between the two ends. CDR1 is MGHDK, CDR2 SYGVNS, per germline. The CDR3 spans 13 residues. The DNA of the CDR3 is TGTGCCAGCAGTGAATTGAGTGGGCTAAGCCAGTACTTC. This translates into CASSELSGLSQYF.

This clone was detected only once. The chain has TRBV4-1 and TRBJ1-3; 7 nucleotides align to TRBD1. There are 20 residues in the CDR3. Losses at the gene ends were 0 bases for V and 0 bases for J; bases not matched to a gene: 14. Per germline, CDR1 MGHRA and CDR2 YSYEKL. The CDR3 sequence: CASSQDSGQAYAISGNTIYF. The CDR3 DNA sequence: TGCGCCAGCAGCCAAGACAGTGGACAGGCTTACGCGATCTCTGGAAACACCATATATTTT.

The chain employs TRBV7-6 and TRBJ1-4, with D hard to call. Between the trimmed V and J ends, which lost 6 bases and 6 bases, there was a span of 14 bases. The CDR3 sequence is 14 residues long. Germline CDR1 is SGHVS and CDR2 is FNYEAQ. This chain's CDR3 is CASRTGKMDEKLFF. CDR3 coding DNA: TGTGCCAGCAGAACCGGGAAAATGGATGAAAAACTGTTTTTT.

The genes are TRBV15 and TRBJ1-1; 9 bases are shared with TRBD1. This CDR3 is 16 amino acids long. Germline assignment: CDR1 LNHNV and CDR2 YYDKDF (reference sequence). The junction had 5 bases not matched to a gene; V was cut back by 2 bases and J by 1 base. CDR3 sequence: CATSRLQGAGNTEAFF. CDR3 nucleotide sequence: TGTGCCACCAGCAGATTACAGGGGGCGGGGAACACTGAAGCTTTCTTT.

This chain links TRBV9 with TRBJ2-7, with TRBD2 identical over 7 bases. This CDR3 spans 14 amino acids. J gave up 3 bases and V 3 bases, and 6 bases lay outside the gene matches. Germline V lookup: CDR1 SGDLS, CDR2 YYNGEE. The CDR3: CASSAREDLYEQYF. CDR3 DNA sequence: TGTGCCAGCAGCGCCCGGGAGGATCTCTACGAGCAGTACTTC.

This chain connects TRBV5-4 to TRBJ2-1; 10 positions agree with TRBD2. The germline V gene has CDR1 SGHNT and CDR2 YYREEE (reference sequence). V was clipped by 4 bases and J by 4 bases; unmatched bases: 11. This CDR3 is built from 17 residues. In nucleotides, the CDR3 is TGTGCCAGCAGCCCCGAGGGCTGGACTAGCGGTTACAATGAGCAGTTCTTC. This sequence encodes CASSPEGWTSGYNEQFF.

The chain recombines TRBV18 with TRBJ1-5; maybe TRBD1 (6 bases). The CDR3 length is 13 residues. Germline V gives CDR1 KGHSH, CDR2 LQKENI. V lost 3 bases, J lost 7 bases, and 10 bases lay in between. The CDR3 protein is CASSPGARQPQHF. The CDR3 DNA sequence: TGTGCCAGCTCACCGGGGGCGCGGCAGCCCCAGCATTTT.

The genes are TRBV9 and TRBJ2-1, with 7 positions matching TRBD2. The CDR3 totals 14 residues. CDR1 is SGDLS and CDR2 is YYNGEE in the germline V gene. J was trimmed by 8 bases and V by 4 bases; bases with no gene match: 9. The CDR3 coding sequence is TGTGCCAGCAGCACCCGGTGGGGGGGGGATGAGCAGTTCTTC. Translating it yields CASSTRWGGDEQFF.

The rearrangement links TRBV27 to TRBJ1-6, with 10 bases identical to TRBD1. Germline CDR1 is MNHEY and CDR2 is SMNVEV (reference sequence). V lost 6 bases and J lost 7; bases outside the gene matches: 3. The CDR3 spans 14 residues. The CDR3 sequence is CASSPGQGNSPLHF. CDR3 nucleotides: TGTGCCAGCAGCCCGGGACAGGGGAATTCACCCCTCCACTTT.

This chain uses TRBV18 with TRBJ1-1; D uncertain. Trimming took off 3 bases at V and 1 base at J, with 15 bases between the two ends. The CDR3 runs 16 residues. Germline-derived CDR1 and CDR2 are KGHSH and LQKENI. The CDR3 loop reads CASSPGSGSGNTEAFF. The CDR3 DNA sequence: TGTGCCAGCTCACCGGGCAGCGGATCGGGGAACACTGAAGCTTTCTTT. The entire variable domain, with the rest obtained from reference TRBV18 and TRBJ1-1, is as follows: NAGVMQNPRHLVRRRGQEARLRCSPMKGHSHVYWYRQLPEEGLKFMVYLQKENIIDESGMPKERFSAEFPKEGPSILRIQQVVRGDSAAYFCASSPGSGSGNTEAFFGQGTRLTVV.

This clone was seen only once. The rearrangement links TRBV18 to TRBJ1-2, with a possible D match to TRBD1 (5 bases). There are 13 residues in the CDR3. V was clipped by 3 bases and J by 4 bases, with 9 bases between them. Germline CDR1 KGHSH, CDR2 LQKENI. The CDR3: CASSPGQAYGYTF. CDR3 DNA: TGTGCCAGCTCACCGGGGCAGGCCTATGGCTACACCTTC.

V is TRBV10-3 and J is TRBJ2-5; 8 bases are shared with TRBD1. The CDR3 extends over 14 amino acids. Trimming cost V 6 bases and J 0 bases; bases outside gene matches: 3. Germline CDR1 reads ENHRY; CDR2 reads SYGVKD. This CDR3 is CAIRTDRDQETQYF. The CDR3, as DNA: TGTGCCATCAGGACGGACAGGGACCAAGAGACCCAGTACTTC.

The chain couples TRBV3-1 (or the pseudogene TRBV3-2) to TRBJ2-1, with D possibly TRBD1 on 5 matching bases. Germline lookup yields CDR1 LGHDT and CDR2 YNNKEL (reference sequence). Trimming took 4 bases from V and 3 from J, leaving 16 bases between them. The CDR3 runs to 16 residues. Here the CDR3 reads CASSLQDTNYYNEQFF. DNA for the CDR3: TGTGCCAGCAGCCTTCAGGACACTAATTACTACAATGAGCAGTTCTTC.

The V call is TRBV15, the J call TRBJ2-7, with TRBD2 matching 8 bases. The CDR3 totals 14 residues. The ends lost 8 bases at V and 6 bases at J; junction bases unmatched: 12. Germline V lookup: CDR1 LNHNV, CDR2 YYDKDF (reference sequence). For the CDR3, the DNA is TGTGCCACCCGGGGGGTAGCGGGACCGGGCGAGCAGTACTTC. Translating gives CATRGVAGPGEQYF.

The chain links TRBV5-4 to TRBJ2-1; 12 bases are shared with TRBD2. Germline V gene data show CDR1 as SGHNT and CDR2 as YYREEE (reference sequence). This CDR3 spans 16 amino acids. Trimming at V came to 4 bases and at J to 8 bases, leaving 10 bases not matched to a gene. The DNA of the CDR3 is TGTGCCAGCAGCACAGGACTAGCGGGAAGAGGCGATGAGCAGTTCTTC. Its protein is CASSTGLAGRGDEQFF.

This clone was picked up one time. The V gene is TRBV6-1, the J gene TRBJ2-7; TRBD2 aligns across 8 bases. V was pared by 1 base and J by 1 base, with 3 bases of the junction left unmatched. CDR1 is MNHNS, CDR2 SASEGT, per germline. This CDR3 has 15 amino acids. The CDR3 nucleotides read TGTGCCAGCAGTGAAGGGACTAGCCGTTCCTACGAGCAGTACTTC. Its protein is CASSEGTSRSYEQYF.

The J gene is TRBJ2-1, the V gene TRBV28; D is possibly TRBD1 (5 bases). The germline CDR1 and CDR2 sequences are MDHEN and SYDVKM. The CDR3 has 15 residues. V was shortened by 6 bases and J by 9 bases, with 21 bases between the two germline ends. CDR3 sequence reads: CASSGLESPQGEQFF. The CDR3 nucleotides read TGTGCCAGCAGCGGGCTAGAATCTCCGCAGGGTGAGCAGTTCTTC.

This rearrangement joins TRBV10-2 to TRBJ2-7; 8 bases map to TRBD2. V lost 1 base, J lost 3 bases, and 2 bases stayed unmatched. Looked up from germline, CDR1 is WSHSY and CDR2 is SAAADI. The CDR3 runs 14 residues. Written as DNA, the CDR3 is TGCGCCAGCAGTGAGTACCGGGGGGGCTACGAGCAGTACTTC. Translation: CASSEYRGGYEQYF.

This chain uses TRBV18 with TRBJ1-1; D might be TRBD1 (6 bases). CDR1 is KGHSH and CDR2 is LQKENI in the germline V gene. Trimming pared 6 bases from V and 7 bases from J, leaving 18 bases between. The CDR3 spans 14 residues. This CDR3 is CASSPREGVGEAFF. CDR3 DNA: TGTGCCAGCTCGCCCAGGGAGGGGGTAGGTGAAGCTTTCTTT.

This chain joins TRBV5-6 and TRBJ1-3, with D tentatively TRBD1 (5 bases). V lost 6 bases to trimming and J lost 2 bases, with 15 bases between them. Germline values: CDR1 SGHDT, CDR2 YYEEEE. The CDR3 has 15 residues. CDR3: CASTHDSFTGNTIYF. The CDR3, as DNA: TGTGCCAGCACCCATGACAGCTTCACTGGAAACACCATATATTTT.

V gene TRBV5-1 combines with J gene TRBJ1-2; D may be TRBD1 (5 bases). Trimming removed 1 base at V and 4 bases at J, with 8 bases between. Germline assignment: CDR1 SGHRS and CDR2 YFSETQ. This CDR3 spans 13 amino acids. The CDR3 is CASSLSGSYGYTF. As DNA, the CDR3 is TGCGCCAGCAGCTTGTCAGGGTCCTATGGCTACACCTTC.

V usage is TRBV18 and J usage is TRBJ1-3; no definite D call. Germline values: CDR1 KGHSH, CDR2 LQKENI. V was shortened by 5 bases and J by 0 bases, with 8 bases between the two germline ends. CDR3 size: 14 residues. Here the CDR3 DNA reads TGTGCCAGCTCATCGGGAAACTCTGGAAACACCATATATTTT. It codes for CASSSGNSGNTIYF.

In its sample, this clone was seen a few times. J is TRBJ2-7 and V is TRBV3-1 (or the pseudogene TRBV3-2); tentatively, D is TRBD1 (5 bases). This CDR3 region has 14 residues. Trimming shortened V by 4 bases and J by 2 bases, and 12 bases separated the two germline ends. Germline V gene data show CDR1 as LGHDT and CDR2 as YNNKEL (reference sequence). CDR3 region: CASSLRDRPYEQYF. The CDR3 DNA sequence: TGTGCCAGCAGCCTGAGAGACAGACCCTACGAGCAGTACTTC.